This TCR beta chain was found in a study of T cells expressing NK-cell markers. Looking at the study overall: Researchers got TCR beta repertoires out of sorted CD3+CD56+NKG2C+, CD3+CD56+NKG2C- and CD3+CD56-NKG2C+ T cells.

For each CDR3 protein, TCRdb gives one entry from its re-call of the 5' RACE reads, without DNA. The specimen's table records some 600,000 distinct CDR3 sequences. Remarks on this clonotype: What it recognizes is unknown.

The CDR3 loop spans 13 amino acids. Overall study results and limits: Dominant NKG2C+ clonotypes in 5 or 6 donors made up about 1.0-7.5% of CD8+ T cells.

Sequencing input: blood T cells: a sorted CD56 or NKG2C T cell subset, CD4+ or CD8+ T cells, or bulk PBMC T cells (not recorded which). V usage is TRBV12-3 or TRBV12-4 and J usage is TRBJ2-3; TCRdb designates TRBD1, a call that cannot be tested without DNA. The source is a man younger than 35 in good health. The CDR3 sequence: CASCPGWADTQYF.